The 19 T cell receptor beta chains presented below share a single source sample, sequenced in a study of blood T cell repertoires in COVID-19. Profiling relied on immunoSEQ multiplex PCR, and the TCRdb table lists in-frame clones only, not all of them. The data contain some 200,000 clones, about 76% of them singletons. Sequences were obtained from peripheral blood. The receptors here all came from a woman aged 50 to 65 with active or convalescent COVID-19.

The rearrangement joins TRBV7-8 to TRBJ1-2; 12 bases are shared with TRBD1. The junction had 4 bases not matched to a gene; V was cut back by 5 bases and J by 6 bases. The length of the CDR3 is 14 residues. Germline V CDR1 and CDR2: SGHVS, FQNEAQ. CDR3 bases: TGTGCCAGCAGCCCCCGGGACAGGGGGCATGGCTACACCTTC. As protein: CASSPRDRGHGYTF.

This clone was picked up a small number of times. This sequence joins TRBV6-1 and TRBJ1-2; the match to TRBD1 covers 9 bases. Germline V CDR1 and CDR2: MNHNS, SASEGT. CDR3 length equals 16 residues. V shed 1 base and J 8 bases; nucleotides not matched to a gene: 11. For the CDR3, the DNA is TGTGCCAGCAGTGAAGTACTAGGACAGGGGTTTTCGGGCTACACCTTC. The encoded protein is CASSEVLGQGFSGYTF.

J is TRBJ2-7 and V is TRBV11-2, with 7 bases lining up with TRBD1. CDR3 length: 15 residues. V was clipped by 1 base and J by 2 bases; unmatched bases: 5. The germline V gene has CDR1 SGHAT and CDR2 FQNNGV. The chain's CDR3 is CASSLVQGRTYEQYF. The CDR3 DNA sequence: TGTGCCAGCAGCTTAGTACAGGGGCGCACCTACGAGCAGTACTTC.

This chain links TRBV2 with TRBJ1-2; perhaps TRBD1 as D (6 bases). With 6 bases removed from V and 8 bases from J, the gap between germline ends came to 16 bases. The CDR3 spans 13 residues. Germline values: CDR1 SNHLY, CDR2 FYNNEI. CDR3 sequence (DNA): TGTGCCAGCAGCGGGGACACGGCGGGCGGCTACACCTTC. This codes for CASSGDTAGGYTF.

This clone showed up just once. The V and J genes are TRBV7-2 and TRBJ1-1; TRBD1 might be the D (6 bases). The CDR3 sequence is 15 residues long. V was trimmed by 4 bases and J by 1 base, leaving 13 bases between them. From germline, CDR1 is SGHTA and CDR2 FQGNSA. CDR3 region: CASSSAGAGNTEAFF. CDR3 nucleotide sequence: TGTGCCAGCAGCTCAGCAGGGGCAGGGAACACTGAAGCTTTCTTT.

The gene calls are TRBV7-2 and TRBJ2-6; no definite D call. Trimming stripped 1 base from V and 0 bases from J, with 4 bases between. The CDR3 runs to 15 residues. The V gene's germline CDR1 is SGHTA and CDR2 FQGNSA. The CDR3 reads CASSLGYSGANVLTF. The CDR3 DNA reads TGTGCCAGCAGCTTAGGTTACTCTGGGGCCAACGTCCTGACTTTC.

The chain employs TRBV7-4 and TRBJ2-7; no clear D gene. This CDR3 is 14 amino acids long. Trimming pared 4 bases from V and 3 bases from J, leaving 13 bases between. CDR1 and CDR2 from the germline V gene are SGHVT and SQSDAQ. The chain's CDR3 is CASSSLYPNYEQYF. The CDR3 DNA follows: TGTGCCAGCAGCTCGCTTTATCCTAACTACGAGCAGTACTTC.

The V call is TRBV5-1, the J call TRBJ1-2, with D uncertain. This CDR3 has 14 residues. The V gene lost 0 bases and the J gene lost 7 bases, with 13 bases spanning the gap. CDR1 and CDR2 (germline): SGHRS, YFSETQ. CDR3 sequence: CASSLAREGIGYTF. CDR3 coding DNA: TGCGCCAGCAGCTTGGCCAGAGAGGGCATTGGCTACACCTTC.

This chain joins TRBV7-6 and TRBJ2-1; 8 positions agree with TRBD2. This CDR3 comprises 16 residues. Looked up from germline, CDR1 is SGHVS and CDR2 is FNYEAQ. V shed 1 base and J 9 bases; nucleotides not matched to a gene: 11. The CDR3 coding sequence is TGTGCCAGCAGCTTAGGAGGCGGACTAGCTACCAGTGAGCAGTTCTTC. It codes for CASSLGGGLATSEQFF.

The genes are TRBV11-1 and TRBJ1-1; 7 nucleotides agree with TRBD1. The germline CDR1 and CDR2 sequences are SGHAT and FQDESV (reference sequence). The trim removed 5 bases at V and 4 bases at J, leaving 10 bases unmatched. This CDR3 comprises 15 residues. The DNA of the CDR3 is TGTGCCAGCAGCCTACTGACAGGGTCGATCACTGAAGCTTTCTTT. Translating gives CASSLLTGSITEAFF.

The genes are TRBV19 and TRBJ2-1, with 10 bases that match TRBD2. CDR1 is LNHDA, CDR2 SQIVND, per germline (reference sequence). The CDR3 has 14 residues. Trimming took 6 bases from V and 8 from J; bases not matched to a gene: 7. Here the CDR3 reads CASRSGRAGDEQFF. The DNA of the CDR3 is TGTGCCAGTAGGAGCGGGAGGGCCGGTGATGAGCAGTTCTTC.

This clone has just a few counts. The gene calls are TRBV7-3 and TRBJ2-5; the D gene is possibly TRBD2 (6 bases). Trimming took 2 bases from V and 5 from J, leaving 15 bases between them. This CDR3 has 15 amino acids. Germline-derived CDR1 and CDR2 are SGHTA and FQGTGA. CDR3 in DNA: TGTGCCAGCAGCTTATCCCCGGGAGTGAGTGAGACCCAGTACTTC. Protein sequence: CASSLSPGVSETQYF. The variable domain in full, with the rest retrieved from reference TRBV7-3 and TRBJ2-5, is GAGVSQTPSNKVTEKGKYVELRCDPISGHTALYWYRQSLGQGPEFLIYFQGTGAADDSGLPNDRFFAVRPEGSVSTLKIQRTERGDSAVYLCASSLSPGVSETQYFGPGTRLLVL.

This chain connects TRBV5-5 to TRBJ2-5, with 10 bases aligning to TRBD2. With V trimmed by 3 bases and J by 2 bases, 10 bases remained unmatched. Germline V gene lookup returns CDR1 SGHKS and CDR2 YYEKEE (reference sequence). This CDR3 spans 17 amino acids. The CDR3 reads CASSSKPRTSGQETQYF. The CDR3 DNA reads as TGTGCCAGCAGCTCAAAACCACGGACTAGCGGTCAAGAGACCCAGTACTTC.

The chain uses TRBV18 and TRBJ2-1, with 7 bases aligning to TRBD2. V lost 2 bases to trimming and J lost 4 bases; unmatched junction nucleotides: 8. The CDR3 totals 16 residues. CDR1 KGHSH and CDR2 LQKENI come from the germline V gene. The DNA of the CDR3 is TGTGCCAGCTCACCAGGTCTGGCGGGGGTTTACAATGAGCAGTTCTTC. This gives the protein CASSPGLAGVYNEQFF.

The genes are TRBV25-1 and TRBJ2-1, with TRBD2 matching 14 bases. V lost 7 bases, J lost 7 bases, and 9 bases stayed unmatched. CDR1 is MGHDK, CDR2 SYGVNS, per germline. This CDR3 is built from 16 residues. CDR3 DNA sequence: TGTGCCAGCAACAATCCGGGACTAGCGGGGGTAAATGAGCAGTTCTTC. Translated, it gives CASNNPGLAGVNEQFF.

Concerning this clone itself: The conserved phenylalanine or tryptophan is not found at the CDR3 terminus, so this likely reflects a read error. The limits of the CDR3 on the DNA are not certain, so only TCRdb's listed CDR3 is given. J is TRBJ1-2 and V is TRBV5-8. The CDR3 totals 11 residues, both ends included. Germline-derived CDR1 and CDR2 are SGHTS and YDEGEE. The CDR3: CASSLGERALV.

The rearrangement links TRBV7-3 to TRBJ1-3; TRBD1 is a possible D gene (5 bases). CDR1 is SGHTA and CDR2 is FQGTGA in the germline V gene. The germline V and J ends were trimmed by 5 bases and 0 bases, with 14 bases remaining between them. The CDR3 is 16 residues long. This CDR3 reads CASSRGDGSSGNTIYF. CDR3 bases: TGTGCCAGCAGCCGGGGGGACGGATCCTCTGGAAACACCATATATTTT.

The V and J genes are TRBV5-1 and TRBJ2-5; 11 bases fit TRBD1. The CDR3 consists of 16 residues. The ends lost 4 bases at V and 5 bases at J; junction bases unmatched: 10. Germline CDR1 is SGHRS and CDR2 is YFSETQ. CDR3 region: CASSHSGTGGTETQYF. The CDR3 nucleotides read TGCGCCAGCAGCCATTCAGGGACAGGGGGTACGGAGACCCAGTACTTC. The variable domain in full, completed from reference TRBV5-1 and TRBJ2-5, reads KAGVTQTPRYLIKTRGQQVTLSCSPISGHRSVSWYQQTPGQGLQFLFEYFSETQRNKGNFPGRFSGRQFSNSRSEMNVSTLELGDSALYLCASSHSGTGGTETQYFGPGTRLLVL.

CDR3: CASSITRGSNQPQHF. In nucleotides, the CDR3 is TGTGCCAGTAGTATAACCCGGGGTAGCAATCAGCCCCAGCATTTT. This sequence joins TRBV19 and TRBJ1-5; D is uncertain. V shed 2 bases and J shed 0 bases, with 8 bases lying between them. The CDR3 loop spans 15 amino acids. CDR1 is LNHDA and CDR2 is SQIVND in the germline V gene (reference sequence).